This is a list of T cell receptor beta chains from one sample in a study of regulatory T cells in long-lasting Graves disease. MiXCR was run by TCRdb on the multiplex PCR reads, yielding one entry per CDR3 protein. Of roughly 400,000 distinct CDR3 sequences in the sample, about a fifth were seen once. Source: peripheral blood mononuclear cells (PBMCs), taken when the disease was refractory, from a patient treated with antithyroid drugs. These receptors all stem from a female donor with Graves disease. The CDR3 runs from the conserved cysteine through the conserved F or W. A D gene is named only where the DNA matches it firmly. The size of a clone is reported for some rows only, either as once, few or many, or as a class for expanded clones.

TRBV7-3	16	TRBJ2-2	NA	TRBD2	TGTGCCAGCAGCCCTGCGGGGGTACAGAACACCGGGGAGCTGTTTTTT	CASSPAGVQNTGELFF
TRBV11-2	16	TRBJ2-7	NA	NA	TGTGCCAGCAGCGCTCGTCGGGGCGGGGGCTCCCACGAGCAGTACTTC	CASSARRGGGSHEQYF
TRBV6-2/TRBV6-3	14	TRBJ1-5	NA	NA	TGTGCCAGCAACCCGGGACACTTCAATCAGCCCCAGCATTTT	CASNPGHFNQPQHF
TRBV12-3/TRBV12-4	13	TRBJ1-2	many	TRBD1	TGTGCCAGCAGTTGGACAGGGAACTATGGCTACACCTTC	CASSWTGNYGYTF
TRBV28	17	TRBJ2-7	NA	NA	TGTGCCAGCAGTTTTGGGATAGCGGACCTTAGCTCCTACGAGCAGTACTTC	CASSFGIADLSSYEQYF
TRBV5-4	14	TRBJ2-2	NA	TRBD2	TGTGCCAGCACTACGGGGACTACCACCGGGGAGCTGTTTTTT	CASTTGTTTGELFF
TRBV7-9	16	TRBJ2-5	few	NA	TGTGCCAGCAGCCTCCGGATCGGGACCCCTCAAGAGACCCAGTACTTC	CASSLRIGTPQETQYF
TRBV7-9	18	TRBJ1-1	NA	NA	TGTGCCAGCAGCGCATACATGGGAACCGGGGCCAGAGGACCTGAAGCTTTCTTT	CASSAYMGTGARGPEAFF
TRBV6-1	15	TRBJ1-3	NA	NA	TGTGCCAGCACTCCCCTGGGTTTATCTGGAAACACCATATATTTT	CASTPLGLSGNTIYF
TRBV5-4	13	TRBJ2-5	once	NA	TGTGCCAGCAGCTTGGGAAAATCCGAGACCCAGTACTTC	CASSLGKSETQYF
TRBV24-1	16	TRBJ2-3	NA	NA	TGTGCCACCAGTGATCCGAGTGGACTCCTCCCAGATACGCAGTATTTT	CATSDPSGLLPDTQYF
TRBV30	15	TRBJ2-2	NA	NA	TGTGCCTGGACTGAAGTCGGGAAGAACACCGGGGAGCTGTTTTTT	CAWTEVGKNTGELFF
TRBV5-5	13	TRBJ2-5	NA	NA	TGTGCCAGCAGCTTTTCAGTGGTGGAGACCCAGTACTTC	CASSFSVVETQYF
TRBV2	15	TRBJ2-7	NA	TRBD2	TGTGCCAGCAGTGAAGCGCGGACTAGCGGCTACGAGCAGTACTTC	CASSEARTSGYEQYF
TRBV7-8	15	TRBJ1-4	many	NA	TGTGCCAGCAGCTTTGGACCCTCCTTTAATGAAAAACTGTTTTTT	CASSFGPSFNEKLFF
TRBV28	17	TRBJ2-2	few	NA	TGTGCCAGCAGTTTTGGTTTGGCAAGTTCGAACACCGGGGAGCTGTTTTTT	CASSFGLASSNTGELFF
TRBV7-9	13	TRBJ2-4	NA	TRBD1	TGTGCCAGCAGCTTAGGTATGGCGACAGGGTTCTACTTC	CASSLGMATGFYF
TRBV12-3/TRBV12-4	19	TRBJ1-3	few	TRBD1	TGTGCCAGCACCCCCGGGACAGGGGGCCGAACGGGCTCTGGAAACACCATATATTTT	CASTPGTGGRTGSGNTIYF
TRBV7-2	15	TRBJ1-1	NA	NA	TGTGCCAGCAGCTTAGCCCTGGGGGGCCGGGGGGAAGCTTTCTTT	CASSLALGGRGEAFF
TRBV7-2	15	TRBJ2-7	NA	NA	TGTGCCAGCAGCCTCAGCCAGGGGGGGGCCTACGAGCAGTACTTC	CASSLSQGGAYEQYF
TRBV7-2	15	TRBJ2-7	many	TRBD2	TGTGCCAGCAGCTTAGACAATAGCGGGCTGTACGAGCAGTACTTC	CASSLDNSGLYEQYF
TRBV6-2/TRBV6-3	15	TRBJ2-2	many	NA	TGTGCCAGCAGTTACCCTCACGCGAACACCGGGGAGCTGTTTTTT	CASSYPHANTGELFF
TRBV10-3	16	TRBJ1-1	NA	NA	TGTGCCATCAGTGAGTCAGAAGGACGGCTCCCGATGGGAGCTTTCTTT	CAISESEGRLPMGAFF
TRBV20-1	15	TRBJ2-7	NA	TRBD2	TGCAGTGCTAGAATCCCCGGACTAGCGTCCTACGAGCAGTACTTC	CSARIPGLASYEQYF
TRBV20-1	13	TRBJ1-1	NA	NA	TGCAGTGCCTGGGACAACTTGAACACTGAAGCTTTCTTT	CSAWDNLNTEAFF
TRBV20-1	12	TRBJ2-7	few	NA	TGCAGTGCTAGGTACCTTACCTACGAGCAGTACTTC	CSARYLTYEQYF
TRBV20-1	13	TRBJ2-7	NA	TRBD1	TGCAGTGCTGAGGGACAGGAGGGGTACGAGCAGTACTTC	CSAEGQEGYEQYF
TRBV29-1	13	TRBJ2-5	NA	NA	TGCAGCGTTGGTGGCGGGGTCCAAGAGACCCAGTACTTC	CSVGGGVQETQYF
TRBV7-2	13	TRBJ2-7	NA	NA	TGTGCCAGCAGCCCGACTAGATTCCACGAGCAGTACTTC	CASSPTRFHEQYF
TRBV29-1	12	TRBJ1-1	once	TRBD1	TGCAGCGTTGCCCCGACAGGGACTGAAGCTTTCTTT	CSVAPTGTEAFF
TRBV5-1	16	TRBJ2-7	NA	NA	TGCGCCAGCGGGGCAGGGGGGGCAGGAGCCTCCTACGAGCAGTACTTC	CASGAGGAGASYEQYF
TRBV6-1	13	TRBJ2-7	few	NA	TGTGCCAGCAGTGACGGTTTCGCCTACGAGCAGTACTTC	CASSDGFAYEQYF
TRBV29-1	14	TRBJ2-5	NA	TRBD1	TGCGGCGCTCCGGACAGGCAGTTAAAAGAGACCCAGTACTTC	CGAPDRQLKETQYF
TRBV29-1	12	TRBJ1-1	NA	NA	TGCAGCGTTGAATCGCTGGGTGGGGGAGCTTTCTTT	CSVESLGGGAFF
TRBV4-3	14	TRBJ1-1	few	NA	TGCGCCAGCAGCCAAGGAGCTCTGAACACTGAAGCTTTCTTT	CASSQGALNTEAFF
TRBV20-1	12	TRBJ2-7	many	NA	TGCAGTGCTAGAGACGGGGGCTACGAGCAGTACTTC	CSARDGGYEQYF
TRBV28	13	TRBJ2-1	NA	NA	TGTGCCAGCCAGAGCGGTCCCTACAATGAGCAGTTCTTC	CASQSGPYNEQFF
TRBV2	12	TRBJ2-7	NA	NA	TGTGCCAGCAAGCCGCCCGGACAGAGGCAGTACTTC	CASKPPGQRQYF
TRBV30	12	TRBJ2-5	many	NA	TGTGCCTGGAGAGGGCGGGATCTTACCCAGTACTTC	CAWRGRDLTQYF
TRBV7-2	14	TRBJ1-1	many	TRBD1	TGTGCCAGCAGCTCGACAGGGTTGAACACTGAAGCTTTCTTT	CASSSTGLNTEAFF
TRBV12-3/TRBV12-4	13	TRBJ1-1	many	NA	TGTGCCAGCAGCTTAGCAGGGAACACTGAAGCTTTCTTT	CASSLAGNTEAFF
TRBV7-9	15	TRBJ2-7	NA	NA	TGTGCCAGCAGCTTAGATGGCGCTAGAAAGTACGAGCAGTACTTC	CASSLDGARKYEQYF
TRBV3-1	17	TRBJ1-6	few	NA	TGTGCCAGCAGCCAAGGTGGGCCCGGCGGGAGAAATTCACCCCTCCACTTT	CASSQGGPGGRNSPLHF
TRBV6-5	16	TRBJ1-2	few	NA	TGTGCCAGCAGTTACTCTCGGGGGGTCCCTAACTATGGCTACACCTTC	CASSYSRGVPNYGYTF
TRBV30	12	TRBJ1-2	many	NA	TGTGCCTGGAGTCTAGGGGATGGAGGCTACACCTTC	CAWSLGDGGYTF
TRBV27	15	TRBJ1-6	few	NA	TGTGCCAGCAGTTTACTGGAGTCCTATAATTCACCCCTCCACTTT	CASSLLESYNSPLHF
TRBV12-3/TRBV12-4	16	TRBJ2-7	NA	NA	TGTGCCAGCAGTCGAGGGACGGGGCTCGGGGTCTACGAGCAGTACTTC	CASSRGTGLGVYEQYF
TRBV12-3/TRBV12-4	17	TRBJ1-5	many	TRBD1	TGTGCCAGCAGTTTGGGACAGGGGATAGATAGCAATCAGCCCCAGCATTTT	CASSLGQGIDSNQPQHF
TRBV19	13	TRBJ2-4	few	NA	TGTGCCAGTAGTACGGGGGATTCTGGAGGGACGTACTTC	CASSTGDSGGTYF
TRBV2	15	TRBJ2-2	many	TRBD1	TGTGCCAGCAGTGGCAGGGGGCCTCGCACCGGGGAGCTGTTTTTT	CASSGRGPRTGELFF
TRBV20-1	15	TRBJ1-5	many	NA	TGCAGTGCTAGAGATCATGTGGGGGATTATCAGCCCCAGCATTTT	CSARDHVGDYQPQHF
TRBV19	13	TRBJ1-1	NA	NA	TGTGCCAGTAGTAGTCTAGGGGCCACTGAAGCTTTCTTT	CASSSLGATEAFF
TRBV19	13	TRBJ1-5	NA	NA	TGTGCCAGTACGGTTGGAGTTGATCAGCCCCAGCATTTT	CASTVGVDQPQHF